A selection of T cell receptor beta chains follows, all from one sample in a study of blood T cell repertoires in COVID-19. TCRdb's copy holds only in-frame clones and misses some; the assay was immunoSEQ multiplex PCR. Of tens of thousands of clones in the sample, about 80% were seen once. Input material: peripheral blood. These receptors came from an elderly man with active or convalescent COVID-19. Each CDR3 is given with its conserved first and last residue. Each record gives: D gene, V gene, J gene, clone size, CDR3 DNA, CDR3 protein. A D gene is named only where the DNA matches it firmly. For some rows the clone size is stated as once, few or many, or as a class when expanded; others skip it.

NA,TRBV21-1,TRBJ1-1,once,TGTGCCAGCAGCCCAACGGCTAGGGACAAACAGAACACTGAAGCTTTCTTT,CASSPTARDKQNTEAFF
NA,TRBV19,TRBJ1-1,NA,TGTGCCAGTAGATGGTCAGCGATGAACACTGAAGCTTTCTTT,CASRWSAMNTEAFF
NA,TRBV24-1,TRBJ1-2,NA,TGTGCCACCAGTGCACAGGGATATGGCTACACCTTC,CATSAQGYGYTF
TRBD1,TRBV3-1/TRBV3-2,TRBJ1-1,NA,TGTGCCAGCTCGACAGGGCAGTTAAAAGCTTTCTTT,CASSTGQLKAFF
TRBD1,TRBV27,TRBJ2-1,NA,TGTGCCAGCAGTCTAGGGGGCGATGAGCAGTTCTTC,CASSLGGDEQFF
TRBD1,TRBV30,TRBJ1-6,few,TGTGCCTGGAGTGCTACCTGGGACAGGGGGCCCCACTTT,CAWSATWDRGPHF
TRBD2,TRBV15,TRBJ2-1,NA,TGTGCCACCAGCAGAGGGGGGGCTCCTAGCGGGAAAGGGAATGAGCAGTTCTTC,CATSRGGAPSGKGNEQFF
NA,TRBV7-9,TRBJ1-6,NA,TGTGCCAGCAGCCTAGAATTGGGGGGGCAGGCTCCCCTCCACTTT,CASSLELGGQAPLHF
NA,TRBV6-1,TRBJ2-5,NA,TGTGCCAGCAGTGAAGGGGGGGGCTCGGAGACCCAGTACTTC,CASSEGGGSETQYF
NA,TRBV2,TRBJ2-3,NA,TGTGCCAGCAGTGTTATAGGCACAGATACGCAGTATTTT,CASSVIGTDTQYF
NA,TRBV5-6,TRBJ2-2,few,TGTGCCAGCTCCCAACAGGTGGACACCGGGGAGCTGTTTTTT,CASSQQVDTGELFF
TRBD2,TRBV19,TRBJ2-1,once,TGTGCCAGTAGTGTAGCGGGAGGCCTCTACAATGAGCAGTTCTTC,CASSVAGGLYNEQFF
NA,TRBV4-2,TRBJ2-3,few,TGTGCCAGCAGCCTCTCGAGGACAGATACGCAGTATTTT,CASSLSRTDTQYF
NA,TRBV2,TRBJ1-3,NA,TGTGCCAGCAGCGCACGACAGTTCCCCTCTGGAAACACCATATATTTT,CASSARQFPSGNTIYF
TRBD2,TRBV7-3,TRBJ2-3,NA,TGTGCCAGCAGCCCCGGGACTAGAACAGATACGCAGTATTTT,CASSPGTRTDTQYF
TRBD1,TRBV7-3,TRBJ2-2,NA,TGTGCCAGCAGCCCGCTAGCGCCCGGGACAGGCCGAAGCACCGGGGAGCTGTTTTTT,CASSPLAPGTGRSTGELFF
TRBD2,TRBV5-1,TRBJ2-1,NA,TGCGCCAGCAGCTTGGGTGGTGGACTAGCAGATTACAATGAGCAGTTCTTC,CASSLGGGLADYNEQFF
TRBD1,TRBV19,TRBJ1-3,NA,TGTGCCAGCAGGGGACAGCCTTTCTCTGGAAACACCATATATTTT,CASRGQPFSGNTIYF
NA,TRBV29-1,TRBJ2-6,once,TGCAGCGGGCAAACTGGGGCCAACGTCCTGACTTTC,CSGQTGANVLTF
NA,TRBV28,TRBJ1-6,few,TGTGCCAGCAGTTTAATACGGATGGTCCCCGGGAATTCACCCCTCCACTTT,CASSLIRMVPGNSPLHF
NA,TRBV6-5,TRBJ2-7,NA,TGTGCCAGCAGAAAGGACAGCTATACCTCCTACGAGCAGTACTTC,CASRKDSYTSYEQYF
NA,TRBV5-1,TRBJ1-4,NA,TGCGCCAGCAGCGCTACAGACGCGAATGAAAAACTGTTTTTT,CASSATDANEKLFF
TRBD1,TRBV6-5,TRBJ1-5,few,TGTGCCAGCAGTTTGTCCGGGACAGGGCAAGGGCAGCCCCAGCATTTT,CASSLSGTGQGQPQHF
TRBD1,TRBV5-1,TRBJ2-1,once,TGCGCCAGCAGCAAAGACAGGGGCCTAGTGTATGAGCAGTTCTTC,CASSKDRGLVYEQFF
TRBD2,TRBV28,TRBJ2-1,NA,TGTGCCAGCACCCGAGAGGGACTAGCGGGAGTAAATGAGCAGTTCTTC,CASTREGLAGVNEQFF
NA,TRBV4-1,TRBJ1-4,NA,TGCGCCAGCAGCCTCGGACATTCTTCTAATGAAAAACTGTTTTTT,CASSLGHSSNEKLFF
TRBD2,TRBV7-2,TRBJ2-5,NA,TGTGCCAGCAGCTCGACTAGCGGGAGCCAAGAGACCCAGTACTTC,CASSSTSGSQETQYF
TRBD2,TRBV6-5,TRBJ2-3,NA,TGTGCCAGCAGTTACTCGTTACTAGCGGGGGAATATACGCAGTATTTT,CASSYSLLAGEYTQYF
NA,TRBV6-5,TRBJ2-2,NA,TGTGCCAGCAGCAGGGGTCCTACTCTGGACGGGGAGCTGTTTTTT,CASSRGPTLDGELFF
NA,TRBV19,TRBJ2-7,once,TGTGCCAGTACCCCTACCGGACGGGGGGCCGGGCAGTACTTC,CASTPTGRGAGQYF
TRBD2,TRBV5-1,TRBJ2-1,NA,TGCGCCAGCAGCTTGTTGCCTAGCGGGGTAGGGCCCCGGCAGTTCTTC,CASSLLPSGVGPRQFF
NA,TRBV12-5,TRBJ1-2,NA,TGTGCTAGTGGTTTGGTACTTGAGCGAACTAAGGATCTCACCTTC,CASGLVLERTKDLTF
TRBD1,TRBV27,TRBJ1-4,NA,TGTGCCAGCAGTCCAACAGGGGCGCGCCAGGGAAAACTGTTTTTT,CASSPTGARQGKLFF
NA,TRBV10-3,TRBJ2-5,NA,TGTGCCATCAGTGAGTCCTTGGCGGGGGAGACCCAGTACTTC,CAISESLAGETQYF
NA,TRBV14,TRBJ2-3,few,TGTGCCAGCAGCCCCCGGGTGGGAGCCGCAGATACGCAGTATTTT,CASSPRVGAADTQYF
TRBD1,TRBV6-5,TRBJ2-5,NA,TGTGCCAGCAGTAGGGACAGCGAGACCCAGTACTTC,CASSRDSETQYF
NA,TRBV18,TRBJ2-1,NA,TGTGCCAGCTCACCACCGTCATCCTCAGCAGGGCAGTTCTTC,CASSPPSSSAGQFF